The 31 T cell receptor beta chains below come from one sample, sequenced in a study of cytomegalovirus exposure and HLA in healthy donors. The PCR ran on 60 Vbeta and 13 Jbeta primers. Assay: immunoSEQ multiplex PCR; the TCRdb copy retains only in-frame clones and omits some. The table has approximately 100,000 clones, 74% seen once. The sequenced sample was PBMCs. The receptors here all came from a human donor in good health.

The chain links TRBV5-4 to TRBJ2-2; TRBD2 is a possible D gene (6 bases). Germline lookup yields CDR1 SGHNT and CDR2 YYREEE (reference sequence). This CDR3 comprises 18 residues. Trimming pared 4 bases from V and 0 bases from J, leaving 19 bases between. In nucleotides, the CDR3 is TGTGCCAGCAGCGGGCGGTGGGAGGAAGGCACGAACACCGGGGAGCTGTTTTTT. Residues: CASSGRWEEGTNTGELFF.

The chain combines TRBV6-5 with TRBJ2-1, with TRBD2 matching over 8 bases. The J segment lost 7 bases and the V segment lost 0 bases, leaving 8 bases of the junction unmatched. The germline gives CDR1 MNHEY, CDR2 SVGAGI. This CDR3 contains 16 residues. The CDR3 loop is CASSYSVPGGGNEQFF. Written as DNA, the CDR3 is TGTGCCAGCAGTTACTCCGTCCCGGGAGGGGGAAATGAGCAGTTCTTC.

The chain uses TRBV12-5 and TRBJ2-2; D is perhaps TRBD1 (7 bases). The CDR3 sequence is 19 residues long. Germline-derived CDR1 and CDR2 are LGHNT and FRNRAP. Trimming took 2 bases from V and 1 from J, leaving 20 bases between them. The CDR3 spells CASGLSGAGGKGNTGELFF. CDR3 sequence (DNA): TGTGCTAGTGGTTTGAGTGGGGCAGGGGGGAAGGGGAACACCGGGGAGCTGTTTTTT.

This chain joins TRBV4-2 and TRBJ2-1, with 7 nucleotides matching TRBD2. Looked up from germline, CDR1 is LGHNA and CDR2 is YNFKEQ. V gave up 2 bases and J gave up 0 bases; unmatched junction bases: 7. The CDR3 runs to 17 residues. DNA of the CDR3: TGTGCCAGCAGCCAAAATAGCGGGTATAGCTCCTACAATGAGCAGTTCTTC. It yields the protein CASSQNSGYSSYNEQFF.

The V call is TRBV5-1, the J call TRBJ1-5, with D perhaps TRBD1 (5 bases). Trimming stripped 2 bases from V and 5 bases from J, with 8 bases between. Germline V gene lookup returns CDR1 SGHRS and CDR2 YFSETQ. The CDR3 is 13 residues long. CDR3 region: CASSFTGDQPQHF. CDR3 DNA: TGCGCCAGCAGCTTCACGGGGGATCAGCCCCAGCATTTT.

The rearrangement joins TRBV19 to TRBJ1-1; D is possibly TRBD1 (5 bases). Germline CDR1 reads LNHDA; CDR2 reads SQIVND (reference sequence). The CDR3 consists of 13 residues. V was cut by 6 bases and J by 5 bases, with 13 bases left in between. This CDR3 is CASSLQTGTEAFF. CDR3 DNA sequence: TGTGCCAGTAGCCTACAAACAGGAACTGAAGCTTTCTTT.

The chain combines TRBV7-6 with TRBJ1-5, with 9 positions matching TRBD1. This CDR3 is 17 amino acids long. Germline CDR1 reads SGHVS; CDR2 reads FNYEAQ. V shed 3 bases and J 6 bases; nucleotides not matched to a gene: 12. The CDR3 DNA is TGTGCCAGCAGCTTGGGACAGGGTCGCTTTTCTTCTCAGCCCCAGCATTTT. Translation gives CASSLGQGRFSSQPQHF.

The chain carries TRBV28 and TRBJ2-5; 7 bases fit TRBD1. V lost 4 bases to trimming and J lost 5 bases; unmatched junction nucleotides: 13. The length of the CDR3 is 16 residues. Germline V gives CDR1 MDHEN, CDR2 SYDVKM. CDR3 loop: CASSSALGRGSETQYF. The CDR3 nucleotides read TGTGCCAGCAGTTCAGCGCTTGGCAGGGGGTCTGAGACCCAGTACTTC.

The rearrangement uses TRBV5-1 and TRBJ2-3, with 7 bases lining up with TRBD1. Germline CDR1 is SGHRS and CDR2 is YFSETQ. The V gene end was trimmed by 5 bases and the J gene end by 2 bases; junction bases not matched to a gene: 11. CDR3 length: 16 amino acids. CDR3 nucleotides: TGCGCCAGCAGTTCTTACTCCGGGACAGTCACAGATACGCAGTATTTT. Translated, it gives CASSSYSGTVTDTQYF.

This chain connects TRBV19 to TRBJ2-1, with 8 bases identical to TRBD2. Germline CDR1 reads LNHDA; CDR2 reads SQIVND (reference sequence). With 3 bases clipped from V and 8 bases from J, the junction kept 12 bases outside the gene matches. The CDR3 is made up of 16 amino acids. The CDR3 DNA reads TGTGCCAGTAGTATCGCGGGGGGAGCCCGGGAGGATGAGCAGTTCTTC. Protein: CASSIAGGAREDEQFF.

The J gene is TRBJ1-2, the V gene TRBV28; D perhaps matches TRBD1 (6 bases). The germline V gene has CDR1 MDHEN and CDR2 SYDVKM. Trimming removed 6 bases at V and 0 bases at J, with 17 bases between. The CDR3 length is 16 residues. CDR3 protein: CASSSSGAPPNYGYTF. The CDR3 DNA sequence: TGTGCCAGCAGCAGCTCAGGGGCCCCACCTAACTATGGCTACACCTTC.

The chain carries TRBV4-1 and TRBJ1-4; maybe TRBD1 (6 bases). Germline CDR1 MGHRA, CDR2 YSYEKL. Trimming pared 1 base from V and 0 bases from J, leaving 18 bases between. CDR3 length: 19 residues. The CDR3 coding sequence is TGCGCCAGCAGCCAAGGGAGGCGAACAGGGCTTGCAACTAATGAAAAACTGTTTTTT. Its protein product is CASSQGRRTGLATNEKLFF.

This chain joins TRBV7-9 and TRBJ2-2; the D gene is possibly TRBD1 (6 bases). Looked up from germline, CDR1 is SEHNR and CDR2 is FQNEAQ (reference sequence). CDR3 length: 17 amino acids. Trimming stripped 3 bases from V and 6 bases from J, with 20 bases between. This chain's CDR3 is CASSFLQGRMVAGELFF. Here the CDR3 DNA reads TGTGCCAGCAGCTTCCTACAGGGTCGTATGGTAGCCGGGGAGCTGTTTTTT.

The chain joins TRBV5-8 to TRBJ2-5, with 7 positions matching TRBD1. The J call is in doubt because the DNA end fits TRBJ2-7 better. The CDR3 length is 15 residues. Germline CDR1 is SGHTS and CDR2 is YDEGEE. CDR3 DNA: TGTGCCAGCAGCTTGGCCCCGACAGGGCCCTACGAGCAGTACTTC. Protein: CASSLAPTGPYEQYF.

The chain is built from TRBV6-1 and TRBJ2-7; D possibly corresponds to TRBD2 (6 bases). The CDR3 consists of 14 residues. Per the germline V gene, CDR1 is MNHNS and CDR2 is SASEGT. Trimming stripped 6 bases from V and 2 bases from J, with 14 bases between. Written as DNA, the CDR3 is TGTGCCAGCAGGATCCGGGACTTGACCTACGAGCAGTACTTC. It codes for CASRIRDLTYEQYF.

This chain connects TRBV5-1 to TRBJ2-3; the D gene is possibly TRBD1 (6 bases). The CDR3 extends over 16 amino acids. Germline V gene data show CDR1 as SGHRS and CDR2 as YFSETQ. The V end was cut by 4 bases, the J end by 2 bases, with 17 bases between. The CDR3 spells CASSPQGGGPTDTQYF. The CDR3 region has the DNA TGCGCCAGCAGCCCACAGGGTGGAGGTCCCACAGATACGCAGTATTTT.

The genes are TRBV4-3 and TRBJ1-4; TRBD1 might be the D (5 bases). This CDR3 region has 16 residues. Germline V gene data show CDR1 as LGHNA and CDR2 as YSLEER. V shed 0 bases and J shed 4 bases, with 12 bases lying between them. The CDR3 sequence: CASSQESWGVNEKLFF. In nucleotides, the CDR3 is TGCGCCAGCAGCCAAGAGTCGTGGGGCGTTAATGAAAAACTGTTTTTT.

CDR3 protein: CASSRPGQGARGTDTQYF. CDR3 DNA sequence: TGTGCCAGCAGTAGACCGGGACAGGGGGCGAGGGGCACAGATACGCAGTATTTT. V gene TRBV25-1 combines with J gene TRBJ2-3, with 12 positions matching TRBD1. The ends lost 5 bases at V and 1 base at J; junction bases unmatched: 10. CDR1 and CDR2 (germline): MGHDK, SYGVNS. This CDR3 has 18 residues.

The chain uses TRBV18 and TRBJ2-3, with D tentatively TRBD1 (5 bases). Trimming took off 3 bases at V and 4 bases at J, with 11 bases between the two ends. CDR3 size: 14 residues. Germline V gives CDR1 KGHSH, CDR2 LQKENI. CDR3: CASSPPGLPDTQYF. Written as DNA, the CDR3 is TGTGCCAGCTCACCTCCAGGGCTCCCAGATACGCAGTATTTT.

The gene calls are TRBV19 and TRBJ1-6; D gene unclear. This CDR3 is 12 amino acids long. Germline V CDR1 and CDR2: LNHDA, SQIVND (reference sequence). The germline V and J ends were trimmed by 4 bases and 10 bases, with 8 bases remaining between them. The CDR3 loop is CASSKRGSPLHF. CDR3 sequence (DNA): TGTGCCAGTAGTAAGAGAGGATCACCCCTCCACTTT.

This clone was seen a handful of times. The V and J genes are TRBV19 and TRBJ1-1; D not certain. Trimming stripped 7 bases from V and 7 bases from J, with 13 bases between. CDR1 and CDR2 (germline): LNHDA, SQIVND (reference sequence). The CDR3 extends over 12 amino acids. The CDR3 nucleotides read TGTGCCAGTATATCTTTCAGCGATGAAGCTTTCTTT. Amino acids: CASISFSDEAFF.

CDR3 nucleotide sequence: TGTGCCAGCAGTCGTAGCGGGAGGGCCACAGATACGCAGTATTTT. This gives the protein CASSRSGRATDTQYF. This chain connects TRBV28 to TRBJ2-3, with 11 nucleotides matching TRBD2. The V segment lost 5 bases and the J segment 2 bases; nucleotides outside the gene matches: 3. Germline V gives CDR1 MDHEN, CDR2 SYDVKM. The CDR3 totals 15 residues.

With regard to this clone: In the same sample, other DNA sequences code for this CDR3. The gene calls are TRBV15 and TRBJ2-5, with D possibly matching TRBD2 (5 bases). CDR1 is LNHNV, CDR2 YYDKDF, per germline (reference sequence). V shed 3 bases and J shed 2 bases, with 13 bases lying between them. The CDR3 runs to 15 residues. The CDR3 spells CATSRERGSQETQYF. For the CDR3, the DNA is TGTGCCACCAGCAGGGAACGGGGATCTCAAGAGACCCAGTACTTC.

The rearrangement links TRBV2 to TRBJ2-1; 10 positions agree with TRBD2. The J segment lost 2 bases and the V segment lost 4 bases, leaving 2 bases of the junction unmatched. Germline assignment: CDR1 SNHLY and CDR2 FYNNEI. The CDR3 totals 15 residues. The DNA of the CDR3 is TGTGCCAGCAGTGCTACTAGCGGGACCTACAATGAGCAGTTCTTC. It specifies CASSATSGTYNEQFF.

The rearrangement links TRBV5-6 to TRBJ1-5; D is undetermined. CDR3 length: 12 amino acids. From germline, CDR1 is SGHDT and CDR2 YYEEEE. V lost 7 bases, J lost 0 bases, and 5 bases lay in between. CDR3 amino acids: CASHGSNQPQHF. The DNA of the CDR3 is TGTGCCAGCCACGGTAGCAATCAGCCCCAGCATTTT.

The rearrangement joins TRBV9 to TRBJ2-7; 9 nucleotides agree with TRBD1. CDR3 length: 15 amino acids. With V trimmed by 2 bases and J by 2 bases, 5 bases remained unmatched. CDR1 and CDR2 (germline): SGDLS, YYNGEE. In nucleotides, the CDR3 is TGTGCCAGCAGCGTGGGGACAGGGCCCGCCTACGAGCAGTACTTC. It codes for CASSVGTGPAYEQYF.

The V and J genes are TRBV4-1 and TRBJ1-1; 9 nucleotides agree with TRBD1. The germline V gene encodes CDR1 MGHRA and CDR2 YSYEKL. V shed 4 bases and J 3 bases; nucleotides not matched to a gene: 6. The CDR3 has 15 amino acids. This chain's CDR3 is CASSRQQGAYTEAFF. CDR3 nucleotides: TGCGCCAGCAGCCGTCAACAGGGGGCGTACACTGAAGCTTTCTTT.

The chain employs TRBV10-3 and TRBJ2-2, with TRBD1 matching 7 bases. This CDR3 has 14 amino acids. Per germline, CDR1 ENHRY and CDR2 SYGVKD. Germline trimming cut 10 bases from V and 5 bases from J; bases unmatched to any gene: 10. The CDR3 region has the DNA TGTGCCACCCGGGAAGGACAGGAAACCGGGGAGCTGTTTTTT. Protein product: CATREGQETGELFF.

CDR3 coding DNA: TGTGCCAGCAGTGACCTTGCGGGAGGGCTCAATGAGCAGTTCTTC. This encodes CASSDLAGGLNEQFF. This chain joins TRBV6-4 and TRBJ2-1; TRBD2 agrees at 9 bases. The V segment lost 2 bases and the J segment 6 bases; nucleotides outside the gene matches: 5. The CDR3 runs to 15 residues. Looked up from germline, CDR1 is MRHNA and CDR2 is SNTAGT.

The chain is built from TRBV5-1 and TRBJ2-1; D unresolved. V was clipped by 4 bases and J by 9 bases, with 11 bases between them. This CDR3 has 12 amino acids. Germline loops: CDR1 SGHRS, CDR2 YFSETQ. The CDR3 reads CASSLEFGEQFF. The CDR3 DNA is TGCGCCAGCAGCCTAGAGTTTGGTGAGCAGTTCTTC.

This chain joins TRBV28 and TRBJ2-1; possible D gene TRBD2, 5 bases. Trimming left V 7 bases short and J 2 bases short, with 12 bases between. The CDR3 runs to 14 residues. Germline V gene lookup returns CDR1 MDHEN and CDR2 SYDVKM. CDR3 residues: CASKASGTYNEQFF. CDR3 coding DNA: TGTGCCAGCAAGGCCAGCGGAACCTACAATGAGCAGTTCTTC.